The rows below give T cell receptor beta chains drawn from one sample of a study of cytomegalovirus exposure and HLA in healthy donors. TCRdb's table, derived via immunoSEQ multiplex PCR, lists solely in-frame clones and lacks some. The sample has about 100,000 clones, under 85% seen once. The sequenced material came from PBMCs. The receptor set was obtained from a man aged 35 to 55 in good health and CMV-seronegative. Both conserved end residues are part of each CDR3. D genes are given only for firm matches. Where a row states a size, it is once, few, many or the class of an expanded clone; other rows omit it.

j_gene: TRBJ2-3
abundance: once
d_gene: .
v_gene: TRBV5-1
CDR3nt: TGCGCCTCTCGGGGGACTAGCACAGATACGCAGTATTTT
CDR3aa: CASRGTSTDTQYF

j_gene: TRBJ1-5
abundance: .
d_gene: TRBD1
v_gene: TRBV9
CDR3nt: TGTGCCAGCAGCGCCCAAAGGGGGCTACAGCCCCAGCATTTT
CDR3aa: CASSAQRGLQPQHF

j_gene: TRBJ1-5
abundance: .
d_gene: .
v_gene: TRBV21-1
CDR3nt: TGTGCCAGCAGCAAAGGAGGGGGAGAGGGCAATCAGCCCCAGCATTTT
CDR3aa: CASSKGGGEGNQPQHF

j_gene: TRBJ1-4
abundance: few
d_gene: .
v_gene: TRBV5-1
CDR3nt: TGCGCCAGCAGCTTTGGGCAGGGGCGTCCTAATGAAAAACTGTTTTTT
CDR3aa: CASSFGQGRPNEKLFF

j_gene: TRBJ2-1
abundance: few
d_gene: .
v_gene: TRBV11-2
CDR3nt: TGTGCCAGCAGCTTAGCGCTCCGACAGAGCTCCTACAATGAGCAGTTCTTC
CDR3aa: CASSLALRQSSYNEQFF

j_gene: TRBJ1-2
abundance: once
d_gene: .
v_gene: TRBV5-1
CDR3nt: TGCGCCAGCAGCGCCGGGACATCTCTCTATGGCTACACCTTC
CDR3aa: CASSAGTSLYGYTF

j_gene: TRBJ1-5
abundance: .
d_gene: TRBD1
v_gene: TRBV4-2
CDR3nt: TGTGCCAGCAGCCAAGGACAGGGGTACGGTCAGCCCCAGCATTTT
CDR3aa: CASSQGQGYGQPQHF

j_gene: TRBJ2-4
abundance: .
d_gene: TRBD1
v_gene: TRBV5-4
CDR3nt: TGTGCCAGCAGCCCACCCAGGGGGCACGGCGAAAACATTCAGTACTTC
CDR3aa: CASSPPRGHGENIQYF

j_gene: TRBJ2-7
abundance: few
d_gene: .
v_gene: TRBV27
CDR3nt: TGTGCCAACTCGCCTTACTCTCTCGAGACACCCTCCTACGAGCAGTACTTC
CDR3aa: CANSPYSLETPSYEQYF

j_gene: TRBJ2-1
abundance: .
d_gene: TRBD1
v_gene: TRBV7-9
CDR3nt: TGTGCCAGCAGCTTCGGGACAGGGGCTGACAATGAGCAGTTCTTC
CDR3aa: CASSFGTGADNEQFF

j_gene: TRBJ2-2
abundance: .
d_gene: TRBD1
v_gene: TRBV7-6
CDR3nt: TGTGCCAGCAGCCAGTTACAGGGGGCGGACACCGGGGAGCTGTTTTTT
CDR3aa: CASSQLQGADTGELFF

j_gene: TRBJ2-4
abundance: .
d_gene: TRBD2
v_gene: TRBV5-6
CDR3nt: TGTGCCAGCAGCTTGGGACTAGCGGGGGGGCTGACCAAAAACATTCAGTACTTC
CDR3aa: CASSLGLAGGLTKNIQYF